A single TCR beta chain is shown here with its context. TCRdb fed the RT-PCR reads into MiXCR, producing one record per CDR3 protein. In the table there are 65,000 to 80,000 distinct CDR3 sequences, approximately 25% of which are singletons. This specimen comes from a study of patients and donors after allogeneic stem cell transplantation. The material sequenced was blood, either unsorted or a sorted T cell fraction (not recorded which). The TCR originated in a human donor who was either an allogeneic HSCT recipient or a stem cell or donor lymphocyte infusion donor (not recorded which). It is not recorded whose cells these are; they may come from a transplant donor.

Written as DNA, the CDR3 is TGTGCCAGCAGCCGGAATCGCAGGACCCTCGGGGACCTCTACAATGAGCAGTTCTTC. Translated, it gives CASSRNRRTLGDLYNEQFF. This sequence joins TRBV7-9 and TRBJ2-1; either TRBD1 or TRBD2 may supply D (5 bases each). The V gene lost 5 bases and the J gene lost 3 bases, with 26 bases spanning the gap. CDR1 is SEHNR, CDR2 FQNEAQ, per germline (reference sequence). The CDR3 extends over 19 amino acids.